This TCR beta chain was retrieved from a study of cytomegalovirus exposure and HLA in healthy donors. Study results and limitations: Cytomegalovirus status was reportedly diagnosed by the classifier with high sensitivity and specificity. Per a prior analysis, the majority of TCR beta V segments were productive roughly 87% or roughly 30% of the time.

Comment on this clone: What it recognizes is unknown.

Amplification used 60 Vbeta primers and 13 Jbeta primers. Data came from immunoSEQ multiplex PCR; TCRdb stores just in-frame clones and leaves some out. The data contain about 130,000 clones, 75% to 85% of them singletons. J was trimmed by 7 bases and V by 3 bases; bases with no gene match: 5. The germline V gene has CDR1 SGDLS and CDR2 YYNGEE. This CDR3 is 14 amino acids long. This sequence joins TRBV9 and TRBJ2-1, with 9 bases fitting TRBD1. This clonotype originated in a man aged 18 to 29 in good health and CMV-seronegative. The sample taken for sequencing was PBMCs. CDR3 sequence: CASSAGQGKNEQFF. CDR3 DNA sequence: TGTGCCAGCAGCGCGGGACAGGGAAAAAATGAGCAGTTCTTC.